This TCR beta chain was observed in a study of blood T cell repertoires in COVID-19. Looking at the study overall: Acute and convalescent COVID-19 samples came from the United States, Italy and Spain. In each case, the material was cDNA or gDNA derived from T cells, B-cell-depleted T cells, or PBMCs.

CDR1 is SGHRS and CDR2 is YFSETQ in the germline V gene. The CDR3 covers 17 residues. Original processing methods: Using reference gene primer amplification, nucleated cell counts were estimated. Generated by immunoSEQ multiplex PCR, the TCRdb table keeps only in-frame clones and is missing some. V and J calls and clone size are those listed in that table; D and trimming were worked out from the DNA. The data hold about 210,000 clones, with roughly nine tenths observed a single time. Comment on this clone: The germline gene is not matched at one end of the junction; a read error may be the cause.

The chain couples TRBV5-1 to TRBJ1-2; weak D call: TRBD1 (5 bases). The material sequenced was peripheral blood. The origin of this receptor is a woman aged 65 to 85 with acute or convalescent COVID-19. The CDR3 loop reads CASSLSFNAGTSEPWRF. The CDR3 region has the DNA TGCGCCAGCAGCTTATCTTTTAATGCGGGGACCTCAGAGCCCTGGAGGTTC.